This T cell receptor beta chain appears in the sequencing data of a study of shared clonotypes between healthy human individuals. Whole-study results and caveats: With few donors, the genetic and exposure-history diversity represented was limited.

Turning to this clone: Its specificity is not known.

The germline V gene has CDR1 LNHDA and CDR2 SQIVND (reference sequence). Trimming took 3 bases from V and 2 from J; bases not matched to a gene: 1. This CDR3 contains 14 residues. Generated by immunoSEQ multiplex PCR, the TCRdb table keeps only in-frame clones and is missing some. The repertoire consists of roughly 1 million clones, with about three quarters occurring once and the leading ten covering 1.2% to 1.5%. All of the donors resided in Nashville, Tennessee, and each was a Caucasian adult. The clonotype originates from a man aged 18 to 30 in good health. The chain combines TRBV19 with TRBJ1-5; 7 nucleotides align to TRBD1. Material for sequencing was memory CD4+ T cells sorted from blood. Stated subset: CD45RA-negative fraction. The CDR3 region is CASSITGGNQPQHF. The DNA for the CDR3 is TGTGCCAGTAGTATTACAGGGGGCAATCAGCCCCAGCATTTT. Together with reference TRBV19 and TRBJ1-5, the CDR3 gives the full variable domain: DGGITQSPKYLFRKEGQNVTLSCEQNLNHDAMYWYRQDPGQGLRLIYYSQIVNDFQKGDIAEGYSVSREKKESFPLTVTSAQKNPTAFYLCASSITGGNQPQHFGDGTRLSIL.